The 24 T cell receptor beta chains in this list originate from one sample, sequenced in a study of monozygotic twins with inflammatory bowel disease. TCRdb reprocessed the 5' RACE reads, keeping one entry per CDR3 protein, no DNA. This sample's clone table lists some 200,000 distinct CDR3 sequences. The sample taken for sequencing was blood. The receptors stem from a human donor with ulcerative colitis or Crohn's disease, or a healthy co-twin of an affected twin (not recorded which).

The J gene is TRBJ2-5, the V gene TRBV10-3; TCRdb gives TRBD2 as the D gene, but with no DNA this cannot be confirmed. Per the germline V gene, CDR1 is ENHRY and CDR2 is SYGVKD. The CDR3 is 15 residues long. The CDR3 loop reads CAISASGGTGETQYF.

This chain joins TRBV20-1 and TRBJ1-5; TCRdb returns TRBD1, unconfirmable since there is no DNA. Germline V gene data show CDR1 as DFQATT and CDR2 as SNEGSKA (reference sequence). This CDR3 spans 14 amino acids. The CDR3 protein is CSASSPGYNQPQHF.

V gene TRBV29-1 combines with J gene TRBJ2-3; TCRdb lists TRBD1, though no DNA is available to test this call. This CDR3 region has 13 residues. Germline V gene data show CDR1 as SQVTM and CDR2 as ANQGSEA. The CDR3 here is CSGTGQGTDTQYF.

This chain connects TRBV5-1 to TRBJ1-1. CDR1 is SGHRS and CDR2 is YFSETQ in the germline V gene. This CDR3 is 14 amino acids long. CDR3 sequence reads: CASSLSPVDTEAFF.

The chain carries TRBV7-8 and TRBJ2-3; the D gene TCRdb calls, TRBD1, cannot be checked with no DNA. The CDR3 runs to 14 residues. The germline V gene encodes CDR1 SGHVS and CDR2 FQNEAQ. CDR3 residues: CASSLQGRTDTQYF.

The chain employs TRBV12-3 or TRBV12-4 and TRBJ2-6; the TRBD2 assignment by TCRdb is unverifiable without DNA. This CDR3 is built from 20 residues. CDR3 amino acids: CASSSNIGLAGSSGANVLTF.

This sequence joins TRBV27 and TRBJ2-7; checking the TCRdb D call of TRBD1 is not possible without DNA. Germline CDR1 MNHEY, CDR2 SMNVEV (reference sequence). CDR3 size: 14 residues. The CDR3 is CASSWGTVSYEQYF.

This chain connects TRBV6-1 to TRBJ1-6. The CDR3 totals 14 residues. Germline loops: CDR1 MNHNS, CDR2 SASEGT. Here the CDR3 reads CASRAEPHNSPLHF.

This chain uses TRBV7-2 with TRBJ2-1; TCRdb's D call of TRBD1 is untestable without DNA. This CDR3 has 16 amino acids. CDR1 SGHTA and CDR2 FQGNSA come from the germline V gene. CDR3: CASSPRGTPTYNEQFF.

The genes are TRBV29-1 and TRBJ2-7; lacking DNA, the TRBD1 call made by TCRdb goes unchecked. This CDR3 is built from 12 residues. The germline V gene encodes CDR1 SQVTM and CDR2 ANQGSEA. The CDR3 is CSVEDRAYEQYF.

CDR3 loop: CASSHTSGSLGYNEQFF. The chain uses TRBV5-5 and TRBJ2-1; TCRdb's D call of TRBD2 is untestable without DNA. Per the germline V gene, CDR1 is SGHKS and CDR2 is YYEKEE (reference sequence). The CDR3 spans 17 residues.

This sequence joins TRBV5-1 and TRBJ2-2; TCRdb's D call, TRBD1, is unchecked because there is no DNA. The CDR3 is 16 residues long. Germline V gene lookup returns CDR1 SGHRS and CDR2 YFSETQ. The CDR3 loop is CASSLVGDTDTGELFF.

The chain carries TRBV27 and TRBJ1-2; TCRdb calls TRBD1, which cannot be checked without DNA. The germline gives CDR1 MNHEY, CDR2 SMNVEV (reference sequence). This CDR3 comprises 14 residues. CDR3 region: CASSTTGTGNGYTF.

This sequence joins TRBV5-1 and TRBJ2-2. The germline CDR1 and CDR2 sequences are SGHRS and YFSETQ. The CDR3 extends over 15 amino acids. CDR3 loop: CASSLEGIYTGELFF. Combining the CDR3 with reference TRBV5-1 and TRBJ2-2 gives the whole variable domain KAGVTQTPRYLIKTRGQQVTLSCSPISGHRSVSWYQQTPGQGLQFLFEYFSETQRNKGNFPGRFSGRQFSNSRSEMNVSTLELGDSALYLCASSLEGIYTGELFFGEGSRLTVL.

The CDR3 reads CASSFPSSGANVLTF. V gene TRBV28 combines with J gene TRBJ2-6. Germline CDR1 is MDHEN and CDR2 is SYDVKM. The CDR3 is 15 residues long.

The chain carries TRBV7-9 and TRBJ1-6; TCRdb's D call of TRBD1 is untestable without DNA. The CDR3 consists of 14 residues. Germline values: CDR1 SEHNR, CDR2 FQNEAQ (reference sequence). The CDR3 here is CASSFGRDNSPLHF.

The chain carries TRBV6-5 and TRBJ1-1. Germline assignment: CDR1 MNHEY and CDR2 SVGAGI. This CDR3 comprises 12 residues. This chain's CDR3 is CASSDIGTEAFF.

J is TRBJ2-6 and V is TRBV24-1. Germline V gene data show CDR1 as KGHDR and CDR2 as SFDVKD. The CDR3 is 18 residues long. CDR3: CATSDSWGSSSGANVLTF.

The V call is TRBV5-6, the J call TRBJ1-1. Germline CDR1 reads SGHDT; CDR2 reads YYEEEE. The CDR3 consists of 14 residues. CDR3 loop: CASSLDRGSTEAFF. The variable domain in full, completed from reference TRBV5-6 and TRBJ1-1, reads DAGVTQSPTHLIKTRGQQVTLRCSPKSGHDTVSWYQQALGQGPQFIFQYYEEEERQRGNFPDRFSGHQFPNYSSELNVNALLLGDSALYLCASSLDRGSTEAFFGQGTRLTVV.

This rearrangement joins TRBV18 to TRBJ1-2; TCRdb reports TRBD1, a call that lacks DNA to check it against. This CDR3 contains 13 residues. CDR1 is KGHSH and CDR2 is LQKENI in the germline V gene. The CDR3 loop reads CASTGGASYGYTF.

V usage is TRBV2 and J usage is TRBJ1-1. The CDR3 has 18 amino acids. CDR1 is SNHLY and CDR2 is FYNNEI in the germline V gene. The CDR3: CASSELRVDYWTDTEAFF.

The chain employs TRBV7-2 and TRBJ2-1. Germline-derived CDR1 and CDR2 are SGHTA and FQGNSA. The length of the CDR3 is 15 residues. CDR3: CASSFAGYSYNEQFF.

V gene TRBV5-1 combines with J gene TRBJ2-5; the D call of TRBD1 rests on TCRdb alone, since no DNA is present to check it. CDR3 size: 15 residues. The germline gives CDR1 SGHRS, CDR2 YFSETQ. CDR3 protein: CASSSGQGGSETQYF.

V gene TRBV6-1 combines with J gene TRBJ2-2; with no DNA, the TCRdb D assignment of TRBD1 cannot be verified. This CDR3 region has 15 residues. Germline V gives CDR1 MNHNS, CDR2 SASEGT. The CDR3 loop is CASSHRGRDTGELFF.